Shown below are 7 T cell receptor beta chains from a single sample sequenced in a study of shared clonotypes between healthy human individuals. Profiled with immunoSEQ multiplex PCR; TCRdb holds only in-frame clones, not every one. The data contain roughly 590,000 clones, 95% to 96% of them seen just once; the ten biggest clones take up 0.11%. Naive CD8 cells comprised CD45RO-negative, CCR7-positively selected cells, excluding terminally differentiated effector memory CD45RA+ cells. Sequenced material: naive CD8+ T cells sorted from blood. The receptors shown here come from a woman aged 25 to 39 in good health.

Points on this clone: Other DNA sequences in the same sample also yield this CDR3. The CDR3 coding sequence is TGTGCCAGCAGCTTAGCAGCGGGGGGTTACAATGAGCAGTTCTTC. Translating gives CASSLAAGGYNEQFF. The rearrangement joins TRBV7-6 to TRBJ2-1; TRBD2 aligns across 9 bases. The CDR3 has 15 amino acids. J lost 4 bases, V lost 0 bases, and 1 base had no gene match. Per germline, CDR1 SGHVS and CDR2 FNYEAQ. Variable domain in full (rest from reference TRBV7-6 and TRBJ2-1): GAGVSQSPRYKVTKRGQDVALRCDPISGHVSLYWYRQALGQGPEFLTYFNYEAQQDKSGLPNDRFSAERPEGSISTLTIQRTEQRDSAMYRCASSLAAGGYNEQFFGPGTRLTVL.

The V gene is TRBV19, the J gene TRBJ1-2; D gene unclear. CDR1 is LNHDA, CDR2 SQIVND, per germline (reference sequence). V lost 10 bases and J lost 7, with 13 bases in between. The CDR3 contains 11 residues. DNA of the CDR3: TGTGCCACCACTACCTACCTTGGCTACACCTTC. Amino acids: CATTTYLGYTF.

The chain combines TRBV7-8 with TRBJ2-7; possibly TRBD1 or TRBD2 for D (5 bases each). Trimming cost V 5 bases and J 4 bases, with 21 bases left between them. The CDR3 contains 16 residues. Per the germline V gene, CDR1 is SGHVS and CDR2 is FQNEAQ. The chain's CDR3 is CASSQQVGEVLYEQYF. The CDR3 coding sequence is TGTGCCAGCAGCCAACAGGTGGGAGAGGTCTTATACGAGCAGTACTTC.

The chain recombines TRBV27 with TRBJ2-4; D not certain. Germline loops: CDR1 MNHEY, CDR2 SMNVEV (reference sequence). The CDR3 spans 16 residues. Trimming removed 0 bases at V and 1 base at J, with 10 bases between. DNA of the CDR3: TGTGCCAGCAGTTTATCCCTACCCCTGGCCAAAAACATTCAGTACTTC. Residues: CASSLSLPLAKNIQYF.

The chain uses TRBV7-8 and TRBJ2-7, with D uncertain. CDR1 is SGHVS, CDR2 FQNEAQ, per germline. CDR3 length: 12 residues. V gave up 5 bases and J gave up 4 bases, with 9 bases separating them. This CDR3 is CASSPDDYEQYF. The CDR3 nucleotides are TGTGCCAGCAGCCCAGACGATTACGAGCAGTACTTC. Full variable domain (outside the CDR3, taken from reference TRBV7-8 and TRBJ2-7): GAGVSQSPRYKVAKRGQDVALRCDPISGHVSLFWYQQALGQGPEFLTYFQNEAQLDKSGLPSDRFFAERPEGSVSTLKIQRTQQEDSAVYLCASSPDDYEQYFGPGTRLTVT.

The chain recombines TRBV11-2 with TRBJ2-7; maybe TRBD2 (5 bases). V lost 4 bases to trimming and J lost 0 bases, with 16 bases between them. The CDR3 is 16 residues long. Per the germline V gene, CDR1 is SGHAT and CDR2 is FQNNGV. The CDR3 sequence: CASSYEAGLSSYEQYF. The CDR3 nucleotides read TGTGCCAGCAGCTACGAAGCTGGACTCTCCTCCTACGAGCAGTACTTC. The full variable domain, its missing parts supplied by reference TRBV11-2 and TRBJ2-7, is EAGVAQSPRYKIIEKRQSVAFWCNPISGHATLYWYQQILGQGPKLLIQFQNNGVVDDSQLPKDRFSAERLKGVDSTLKIQPAKLEDSAVYLCASSYEAGLSSYEQYFGPGTRLTVT.

The genes are TRBV7-9 and TRBJ1-2, with a possible D match to TRBD1 (5 bases). Germline V gene data show CDR1 as SEHNR and CDR2 as FQNEAQ (reference sequence). The CDR3 length is 13 residues. V was pared by 5 bases and J by 8 bases, with 15 bases between. The CDR3 nucleotides read TGTGCCAGCAGCATCGGTGCAGGGTTCGGCTACACCTTC. It is translated as CASSIGAGFGYTF. The complete variable domain, with remaining parts taken from reference TRBV7-9 and TRBJ1-2, reads DTGVSQNPRHKITKRGQNVTFRCDPISEHNRLYWYRQTLGQGPEFLTYFQNEAQLEKSRLLSDRFSAERPKGSFSTLEIQRTEQGDSAMYLCASSIGAGFGYTFGSGTRLTVV.